These 28 T cell receptor beta chains originate from one sample sequenced in a study of identical twins (dated by TCRdb to the mid-2010s). The protocol used for the library was 5' RACE. This sample was sequenced with an Illumina HiSeq 2000. Starting from the raw public reads, TCRdb applied fastp trimming at Q25, assembled clones with MiXCR and retained in-frame beta chains. Each CDR3 protein gets just one entry, which takes the most common genes and DNA from the rows behind it. Counted in this sample were a few hundred thousand distinct CDR3 sequences; nearly 10% of them appeared once. The top ten clones comprise more than 2.5% of the sample. These same records also appear under a second study, on yellow fever vaccine responses in identical twins.

Sequenced input: PBMCs. These receptors all come from a woman aged 18-29 years in good health.

The sample holds many counts of this clonotype. J is TRBJ2-7 and V is TRBV6-1; 8 nucleotides match TRBD2. V shed 2 bases and J 3 bases; nucleotides not matched to a gene: 3. The V gene's germline CDR1 is MNHNS and CDR2 SASEGT. The CDR3 totals 14 residues. The CDR3 DNA is TGTGCCAGCAGTGAAAGGAGCGGGGGCTACGAGCAGTACTTC. Encoded protein: CASSERSGGYEQYF.

This clonotype was detected only a few times. The DNA for the CDR3 is TGTGCCAGCAGCGTAGGACAGTCTGGGGCCAACGTCCTGACTTTC. Translating gives CASSVGQSGANVLTF. This sequence joins TRBV9 and TRBJ2-6, with D possibly TRBD1 on 5 matching bases. The CDR3 is made up of 15 amino acids. The V and J ends lost 0 bases and 1 base respectively, with 5 bases between them. Germline V CDR1 and CDR2: SGDLS, YYNGEE.

This clonotype was detected many times. The chain joins TRBV7-2 to TRBJ2-1; D unresolved. Germline V lookup: CDR1 SGHTA, CDR2 FQGNSA. The ends were cut back, 2 bases at V and 7 bases at J, with 3 bases in the middle. The CDR3 runs to 11 residues. For the CDR3, the DNA is TGTGCCAGCAGCTTAAAAAATGAGCAGTTCTTC. It is translated as CASSLKNEQFF.

In this sample, this clonotype turned up a few times. The rearrangement uses TRBV20-1 and TRBJ2-7; D gene uncertain. Trimming took off 5 bases at V and 4 bases at J, with 9 bases between the two ends. Germline-derived CDR1 and CDR2 are DFQATT and SNEGSKA (reference sequence). The CDR3 covers 11 residues. The CDR3 loop reads CSAPKIYEQYF. In DNA form, the CDR3 reads TGCAGTGCTCCAAAAATATACGAGCAGTACTTC.

This chain links TRBV12-3 or TRBV12-4 with TRBJ2-3; 9 nucleotides align to TRBD2. Losses at the gene ends were 6 bases for V and 9 bases for J; bases not matched to a gene: 10. CDR3 size: 14 residues. CDR3 amino acids: CASRPDSGGTTQYF. In DNA, the CDR3 is TGTGCCAGCAGACCGGACAGCGGGGGGACCACGCAGTATTTT.

The CDR3: CATSRDLPGLAVYNEQFF. The CDR3 DNA follows: TGTGCCACCAGCAGAGACCTTCCGGGACTAGCGGTATACAATGAGCAGTTCTTC. The rearrangement links TRBV15 to TRBJ2-1; 11 bases are a match to TRBD2. The CDR3 totals 18 residues. With V trimmed by 0 bases and J by 4 bases, 8 bases remained unmatched. Germline CDR1 reads LNHNV; CDR2 reads YYDKDF (reference sequence). Drawing the rest from reference TRBV15 and TRBJ2-1, the complete variable domain is DAMVIQNPRYQVTQFGKPVTLSCSQTLNHNVMYWYQQKSSQAPKLLFHYYDKDFNNEADTPDNFQSRRPNTSFCFLDIRSPGLGDTAMYLCATSRDLPGLAVYNEQFFGPGTRLTVL.

This clonotype was detected ten times or more. The chain uses TRBV7-9 and TRBJ2-1, with 7 bases aligning to TRBD1. The CDR3 is 13 residues long. The germline V gene encodes CDR1 SEHNR and CDR2 FQNEAQ (reference sequence). The V segment lost 5 bases and the J segment 7 bases; nucleotides outside the gene matches: 5. CDR3 loop: CASSMTGLNEQFF. The DNA of the CDR3 is TGTGCCAGCAGCATGACAGGGTTGAATGAGCAGTTCTTC.

This clonotype has at least ten counts. V is TRBV4-2 and J is TRBJ2-7, with D tentatively TRBD1 or TRBD2 (5 bases each). Between the trimmed V and J ends, which lost 3 bases and 0 bases, there was a span of 9 bases. Per germline, CDR1 LGHNA and CDR2 YNFKEQ. The CDR3 is 14 residues long. The CDR3 region has the DNA TGTGCCAGCAGCCAGGGGACGAGCTCCTACGAGCAGTACTTC. Translation: CASSQGTSSYEQYF.

This clonotype was picked up a small number of times. This chain links TRBV7-2 with TRBJ2-3; tentative D call: TRBD1 (5 bases). Germline-derived CDR1 and CDR2 are SGHTA and FQGNSA. The CDR3 runs to 15 residues. V dropped 1 base and J dropped 4 bases, with 12 bases sitting between them. CDR3: CASSLEGRVADTQYF. CDR3 nucleotide sequence: TGTGCCAGCAGCTTAGAAGGCAGGGTTGCAGATACGCAGTATTTT.

The genes are TRBV5-6 and TRBJ2-1, with TRBD2 identical over 12 bases. Trimming took 4 bases from V and 10 from J; bases not matched to a gene: 3. Germline V lookup: CDR1 SGHDT, CDR2 YYEEEE. The CDR3 contains 13 residues. CDR3 residues: CASSGGLAGEQFF. CDR3 coding DNA: TGTGCCAGCAGCGGAGGACTAGCGGGGGAGCAGTTCTTC. The full variable domain, with the rest looked up from reference TRBV5-6 and TRBJ2-1, is DAGVTQSPTHLIKTRGQQVTLRCSPKSGHDTVSWYQQALGQGPQFIFQYYEEEERQRGNFPDRFSGHQFPNYSSELNVNALLLGDSALYLCASSGGLAGEQFFGPGTRLTVL.

A few counts support this clonotype. At one of its ends the junction is not consistent with the germline gene, which may arise from a read error. The genes are TRBV20-1 and TRBJ2-7; 10 bases align to TRBD2. There are 12 residues in the CDR3. Germline CDR1 and CDR2: DFQATT and SNEGSKA (reference sequence). The DNA for the CDR3 is TGCAGTGCTAGAACCCCAAGCGGGAGGGCGGGGTTC. Translation gives CSARTPSGRAGF.

The rearrangement uses TRBV7-8 and TRBJ1-5; D not resolved. The length of the CDR3 is 17 residues. Germline CDR1 is SGHVS and CDR2 is FQNEAQ. Between the trimmed V and J ends, which lost 2 bases and 7 bases, there was a span of 21 bases. The CDR3, as DNA: TGTGCCAGCAGCTTACGTCGTGATTATCCGGGTCGGCAGCCCCAGCATTTT. This codes for CASSLRRDYPGRQPQHF.

This clonotype was recorded a few times. The rearrangement uses TRBV12-3 or TRBV12-4 and TRBJ1-1; 7 nucleotides line up with TRBD1. Losses at the gene ends were 1 base for V and 5 bases for J; bases not matched to a gene: 7. The CDR3 covers 15 residues. This CDR3 is CASSLGQGGRTEAFF. The CDR3, as DNA: TGTGCCAGCAGTTTAGGGCAGGGGGGAAGGACTGAAGCTTTCTTT.

Many counts were recorded for this clonotype. V usage is TRBV9 and J usage is TRBJ1-3; D uncertain. The CDR3 consists of 13 residues. V was shortened by 0 bases and J by 4 bases, with 5 bases between the two germline ends. CDR1 SGDLS and CDR2 YYNGEE come from the germline V gene. The CDR3 coding sequence is TGTGCCAGCAGCGTAGCAGGAGGAAACACCATATATTTT. It specifies CASSVAGGNTIYF. Full variable domain (rest looked up from reference TRBV9 and TRBJ1-3): DSGVTQTPKHLITATGQRVTLRCSPRSGDLSVYWYQQSLDQGLQFLIQYYNGEERAKGNILERFSAQQFPDLHSELNLSSLELGDSALYFCASSVAGGNTIYFGEGSWLTVV.

This chain connects TRBV7-2 to TRBJ2-7, with D possibly matching TRBD2 (6 bases). This CDR3 has 16 amino acids. V was clipped by 3 bases and J by 6 bases, with 21 bases between them. The germline V gene has CDR1 SGHTA and CDR2 FQGNSA. As DNA, the CDR3 is TGTGCCAGCAGCTTTGGCCTCGGGACCATCGGGGGCGAGCAGTACTTC. Its protein product is CASSFGLGTIGGEQYF.

The chain has TRBV7-2 and TRBJ2-1; 10 nucleotides align to TRBD2. In germline, CDR1 is SGHTA, CDR2 FQGNSA. V shed 1 base and J 5 bases; nucleotides not matched to a gene: 8. CDR3 length: 17 residues. The CDR3 DNA reads TGTGCCAGCAGCTTAGGATTCCTAGCGGGGGTAAACAATGAGCAGTTCTTC. Protein: CASSLGFLAGVNNEQFF.

This sequence joins TRBV27 and TRBJ1-1; D gene ambiguous. The CDR3 has 14 residues. V was pared by 5 bases and J by 0 bases, with 10 bases between. Germline-derived CDR1 and CDR2 are MNHEY and SMNVEV (reference sequence). The CDR3 nucleotides read TGTGCCAGCAGTATGGACGGACTGAACACTGAAGCTTTCTTT. It yields the protein CASSMDGLNTEAFF.

The J gene is TRBJ2-3, the V gene TRBV7-3; perhaps D is TRBD1 or TRBD2 (6 bases each). This CDR3 has 15 amino acids. Per germline, CDR1 SGHTA and CDR2 FQGTGA. Trimming cost V 5 bases and J 5 bases, with 17 bases left between them. This CDR3 is CASSMRGARGDTQYF. The DNA of the CDR3 is TGTGCCAGCAGCATGAGGGGGGCACGGGGAGATACGCAGTATTTT.

The CDR3 loop is CASSPQLAGLSYEQYF. DNA for the CDR3: TGTGCCAGCTCACCACAACTAGCGGGGTTATCCTACGAGCAGTACTTC. This sequence joins TRBV18 and TRBJ2-7; 10 bases match TRBD2. The V segment lost 1 base and the J segment 1 base; nucleotides outside the gene matches: 4. The length of the CDR3 is 16 residues. Looked up from germline, CDR1 is KGHSH and CDR2 is LQKENI.

The chain carries TRBV12-3 or TRBV12-4 and TRBJ2-2, with D perhaps TRBD1 (6 bases). The CDR3 totals 13 residues. The V end lost 6 bases, the J end lost 6 bases, and 11 bases lay between the germline ends. This CDR3 is CASSYRAPGELFF. CDR3 nucleotides: TGTGCCAGCAGCTACAGGGCTCCCGGGGAGCTGTTTTTT.

The chain combines TRBV27 with TRBJ2-7; TRBD2 aligns across 15 bases. The CDR3 is 19 residues long. Germline V gene data show CDR1 as MNHEY and CDR2 as SMNVEV (reference sequence). With V trimmed by 3 bases and J by 3 bases, 12 bases remained unmatched. The DNA of the CDR3 is TGTGCCAGCAGTTTTCCGACAGGGGGACTAGCGGGAGGTCTCTACGAGCAGTACTTC. Translated, it gives CASSFPTGGLAGGLYEQYF.

The genes are TRBV6-5 and TRBJ2-1; the match to TRBD2 covers 7 bases. Unmatched junction bases numbered 19, after V lost 2 bases and J lost 9 bases. The CDR3 has 18 amino acids. The germline CDR1 and CDR2 sequences are MNHEY and SVGAGI. As DNA, the CDR3 is TGTGCCAGCAGTTACAGGGGACCCGGGGCGGGAGTAATGGGTGAGCAGTTCTTC. Protein: CASSYRGPGAGVMGEQFF.

This clonotype was picked up many times. This rearrangement joins TRBV7-9 to TRBJ2-2; possibly TRBD2 for D (5 bases). The length of the CDR3 is 16 residues. CDR1 is SEHNR and CDR2 is FQNEAQ in the germline V gene (reference sequence). V lost 0 bases to trimming and J lost 5 bases, with 13 bases between them. The CDR3 sequence: CASSLAGGSETGELFF. The CDR3 DNA reads as TGTGCCAGCAGCTTAGCCGGCGGGTCGGAAACCGGGGAGCTGTTTTTT.

The sample holds many counts of this clonotype. J is TRBJ2-7 and V is TRBV12-3 or TRBV12-4; TRBD2 aligns across 9 bases. The CDR3 sequence is 14 residues long. The ends lost 2 bases at V and 3 bases at J; junction bases unmatched: 2. CDR3 DNA sequence: TGTGCCAGCAGTTTACTAGCGGGGAACTACGAGCAGTACTTC. Translating gives CASSLLAGNYEQYF.

The rearrangement links TRBV3-1 to TRBJ2-7; D unresolved. Germline values: CDR1 LGHDT, CDR2 YNNKEL (reference sequence). Trimming removed 0 bases at V and 3 bases at J, with 12 bases between. The CDR3 consists of 15 residues. The DNA for the CDR3 is TGTGCCAGCAGCCAAGATTCCACGCACGGCTACGAGCAGTACTTC. Translation gives CASSQDSTHGYEQYF.

The V call is TRBV28, the J call TRBJ2-3; possible D gene TRBD1, 6 bases. Trimming took off 6 bases at V and 8 bases at J, with 12 bases between the two ends. Germline values: CDR1 MDHEN, CDR2 SYDVKM. CDR3 length equals 12 residues. CDR3 protein: CASSPQGPTQYF. The CDR3 bases are TGTGCCAGCAGCCCACAGGGACCTACGCAGTATTTT. Full variable domain (outside the CDR3, taken from reference TRBV28 and TRBJ2-3): DVKVTQSSRYLVKRTGEKVFLECVQDMDHENMFWYRQDPGLGLRLIYFSYDVKMKEKGDIPEGYSVSREKKERFSLILESASTNQTSMYLCASSPQGPTQYFGPGTRLTVL.

This clonotype has ten or more counts. The chain couples TRBV7-9 to TRBJ2-1; 11 nucleotides agree with TRBD2. The junction had 2 bases not matched to a gene; V was cut back by 1 base and J by 6 bases. The CDR3 has 15 amino acids. Germline CDR1 is SEHNR and CDR2 is FQNEAQ (reference sequence). In DNA form, the CDR3 reads TGTGCCAGCAGCTTAGGACTAGCGGGAACCAATGAGCAGTTCTTC. It specifies CASSLGLAGTNEQFF.

This clonotype was seen more than once but under ten times. This sequence joins TRBV20-1 and TRBJ2-3; 12 bases fit TRBD2. Germline V gives CDR1 DFQATT, CDR2 SNEGSKA (reference sequence). The CDR3 extends over 15 amino acids. The junction had 6 bases not matched to a gene; V was cut back by 4 bases and J by 4 bases. The CDR3: CSATLAGGAPDTQYF. CDR3 nucleotides: TGCAGTGCTACCCTAGCGGGGGGGGCCCCAGATACGCAGTATTTT.